Listed here are 6 T cell receptor beta chains from one sample, sequenced in a study of cytomegalovirus exposure and HLA in healthy donors. 13 Jbeta primers and 60 Vbeta primers were used for the PCR. TCRdb keeps only in-frame clones here, not all; method: immunoSEQ multiplex PCR. The table lists approximately 200,000 clones, approximately 79% of them singletons. The sequenced material came from PBMCs. The receptors originated from a man aged 18 to 29 in good health and CMV-seronegative.

The CDR3 coding sequence is TGTGCCAGCAGTGAAATGGTAGCGGGATCCCCCTACGAGCAGTACTTC. Its protein product is CASSEMVAGSPYEQYF. The chain has TRBV2 and TRBJ2-7; 8 positions agree with TRBD2. The CDR3 is made up of 16 amino acids. Looked up from germline, CDR1 is SNHLY and CDR2 is FYNNEI. V lost 2 bases to trimming and J lost 2 bases; unmatched junction nucleotides: 8.

V gene TRBV21-1 combines with J gene TRBJ1-5; the listed D gene, TRBD1, was not tested against the DNA. TRBV21-1 is a pseudogene. The CDR3 loop spans 14 amino acids. The CDR3 protein is CASSWTGRNQPQHF. CDR3 coding DNA: TGTGCCAGCAGTTGGACAGGGCGGAATCAGCCCCAGCATTTT.

The gene calls are TRBV19 and TRBJ2-2, with a tentative D call TRBD2 (6 bases). V was trimmed by 7 bases and J by 6 bases, leaving 15 bases between them. Looked up from germline, CDR1 is LNHDA and CDR2 is SQIVND (reference sequence). This CDR3 has 14 amino acids. The CDR3 here is CASNMIGGAGELFF. CDR3 bases: TGTGCCAGTAACATGATAGGAGGGGCCGGGGAGCTGTTTTTT.

V is TRBV4-3 and J is TRBJ2-7, with 12 bases matching TRBD2. V lost 0 bases to trimming and J lost 5 bases; unmatched junction nucleotides: 2. The germline V gene has CDR1 LGHNA and CDR2 YSLEER. CDR3 length equals 15 residues. DNA for the CDR3: TGCGCCAGCAGCCAAGATCTAGCGGGGGGGGACGAGCAGTACTTC. Amino acids: CASSQDLAGGDEQYF.

This clone was observed a handful of times. The chain recombines TRBV7-2 with TRBJ1-2; D may be TRBD1 (6 bases). Germline CDR1 is SGHTA and CDR2 is FQGNSA. With 3 bases removed from V and 4 bases from J, the gap between germline ends came to 18 bases. The length of the CDR3 is 16 residues. CDR3 loop: CASSFRTAASSYGYTF. In nucleotides, the CDR3 is TGTGCCAGCAGCTTTCGGACAGCCGCCTCTTCCTATGGCTACACCTTC.

V is TRBV29-1 and J is TRBJ2-1; D uncertain. The CDR3 is made up of 12 amino acids. CDR1 and CDR2 (germline): SQVTM, ANQGSEA. V lost 6 bases, J lost 5 bases, and 11 bases lay in between. DNA for the CDR3: TGCAGCGTCGGCGGATCTCACAATGAGCAGTTCTTC. Its protein is CSVGGSHNEQFF.